This T cell receptor beta chain was observed in a study of Tregs in tolerant kidney transplant recipients (dated by TCRdb to between 2019 and 2020). Some background on the complete study: The study applied TCRbeta sequencing to find donor-specific regulatory T cells before combined kidney and bone marrow transplantation and then followed those same cells after transplant. Broad study findings and their caveats: Although technical replication error seemed to be minimal, the question of biological reproducibility was not addressed directly. Because the PCR primers were changed over time for some patients, nucleotide-level comparison could not be performed across the samples from those patients. Because the study included only a small number of patients, the results must be confirmed in larger populations and under other immunosuppression protocols. In tolerant patients, the expansion of donor-specific Tregs was greater than global Treg expansion, suggesting that the expansion was antigen-driven rather than nonspecific. Expanding Tregs with activated donor B cells appeared to identify the most biologically relevant and donor-specific TCRbeta repertoire.

As for this clone: Its target antigen remains unknown. No quality values exist for individual bases; no much larger clone is one base distant.

For TCRbeta CDR3 sequencing, genomic DNA from the sorted cells was extracted using the QIAGEN DNeasy Blood and Tissue Kit. High-throughput TCRbeta CDR3 sequencing, including PCR amplification with bias correction and internal controls, was performed commercially through immunoSEQ. Processing in the source paper ran as follows. A unique productive TCRbeta sequence was defined by the CDR3 nucleotide sequence when primers matched, and otherwise by the CDR3 amino acid sequence together with the Vbeta and Jbeta genes. To correct sorting error, sequences shared between sorted populations at a frequency ratio of 2:1 or less were removed; the rest were assigned to the higher population. Sequences were defined as donor-reactive when expanded at least 5-fold in CFSE-low cells versus unstimulated cells and present at a frequency of at least 0.01% in CFSE-low cells. Repertoire divergence was quantified by Jensen-Shannon divergence using the top 100 TCRbeta sequences ranked by frequency. When a sample had multiple sequencing runs, each run was corrected for sorting error separately and the runs were then pooled. TCRdb took this table from immuneACCESS and kept in-frame rearrangements with V and J called. Such tables lack part of the clones; where checked against another copy, unresolved V genes explain under half of the gap, and the rest is unexplained. Clone size and the V and J calls come from that table; the DNA yielded D and trimming. This sample holds 54,000 or so clones; about 90% were observed only once. 13% to 15% of the sample rests with the top ten.

Transplants used related donors with nonmyeloablative bone marrow transplantation; mixed chimerism was transient in the human trials. Unstimulated Tregs (CD4+CD25+CD127-), CD4+ non-Tregs (CD4+CD25-), CD4 and CD8 cells were FACS-sorted from thawed PBMCs. The patients were a few recipients of combined kidney and bone marrow transplants from the ITN036ST trial, and samples were available only from these trial subjects. Healthy control blood was processed to PBMCs by Ficoll density gradient and cryopreserved, and patient PBMCs were collected before and after transplant. CDR1 GTSNPN and CDR2 SVGIG are derived from the germline V gene (reference sequence). Including cysteine and phenylalanine, the CDR3 has 12 amino acids. The kept DNA is CDR3 alone, 36 bases in frame from the first base. Trimming takes 3 bases from V and 4 bases from J, and the germline ends sit 9 bases apart.

Rearrangement joined TRBV30 to TRBJ2-5; no D gene can be assigned with confidence. The sequence was collected from a human patient who received a combined kidney and bone marrow transplant. After a transplant, the donor of the graft may account for some T cells. Sequencing used CD8+ T cells from blood (PBMCs), obtained 24 months after the transplant. The DNA sequence follows: TGTGCCTGGAGAATCCTAGGAGAGACCCAGTACTTC. It translates as CAWRILGETQYF. With the portions outside the CDR3 filled from the reference TRBV30 and TRBJ2-5 genes, the complete variable region becomes SQTIHQWPATLVQPVGSPLSLECTVEGTSNPNLYWYRQAAGRGLQLLFYSVGIGQISSEVPQNLSASRPQDRQFILSSKKLLLSDSGFYLCAWRILGETQYFGPGTRLLVL.